These 32 T cell receptor beta chains originate from one sample sequenced in a study of T cells in tumors and immune-related adverse events. Some clones are missing from TCRdb's copy, which holds only in-frame ones; the method was immunoSEQ multiplex PCR. The profile shows roughly 10,000 clones, around 90% of them singletons. The source material was lymph node tissue, sampled from a patient treated with anti-PD-1 therapy. The receptor source for this set is a female donor with metastatic renal cell carcinoma.

The chain carries TRBV2 and TRBJ1-2; D gene uncertain. V was trimmed by 7 bases and J by 4 bases, leaving 13 bases between them. The CDR3 extends over 13 amino acids. The germline V gene encodes CDR1 SNHLY and CDR2 FYNNEI. The chain's CDR3 is CASTEGSFYGYTF. DNA of the CDR3: TGTGCCAGCACCGAGGGCAGCTTCTATGGCTACACCTTC.

Written as DNA, the CDR3 is TGCGCCAGCAGCTCCGGGACAGGAAATTCACCCCTCCACTTT. The encoded protein is CASSSGTGNSPLHF. The chain has TRBV5-1 and TRBJ1-6; 8 nucleotides align to TRBD1. The germline V gene has CDR1 SGHRS and CDR2 YFSETQ. V gave up 3 bases and J gave up 7 bases; unmatched junction bases: 3. This CDR3 is built from 14 residues.

The chain uses TRBV11-2 and TRBJ2-5; TRBD2 might be the D (5 bases). The CDR3 is 14 residues long. The germline CDR1 and CDR2 sequences are SGHAT and FQNNGV. Between the trimmed V and J ends, which lost 3 bases and 1 base, there was a span of 9 bases. The CDR3 sequence: CASSFSSGQETQYF. CDR3 DNA: TGTGCCAGCAGCTTTTCGAGCGGCCAAGAGACCCAGTACTTC.

CDR3 region: CARCSHRDGQETQYF. Written as DNA, the CDR3 is TGTGCCAGGTGCTCCCACCGGGACGGACAAGAGACCCAGTACTTC. The V call is TRBV13, the J call TRBJ2-5; D is perhaps TRBD1 or TRBD2 (5 bases each). The CDR3 is made up of 15 amino acids. V shed 9 bases and J shed 2 bases, with 19 bases lying between them. Germline loops: CDR1 PRHDT, CDR2 FYEKMQ (reference sequence).

The chain links TRBV28 to TRBJ1-3, with D possibly being TRBD1 (5 bases). The CDR3 length is 18 residues. The germline V gene encodes CDR1 MDHEN and CDR2 SYDVKM. Trimming pared 5 bases from V and 0 bases from J, leaving 20 bases between. The CDR3 sequence: CASSLGGLGTLSGNTIYF. CDR3 coding DNA: TGTGCCAGCAGTCTGGGGGGTCTGGGAACGCTCTCTGGAAACACCATATATTTT.

The chain employs TRBV5-1 and TRBJ2-3; 10 positions agree with TRBD2. Germline CDR1 reads SGHRS; CDR2 reads YFSETQ. With V trimmed by 0 bases and J by 2 bases, 9 bases remained unmatched. The CDR3 has 18 residues. The CDR3 DNA is TGCGCCAGCAGCTTGGCCGGGACTAGCGCCCAGAACACAGATACGCAGTATTTT. Amino acids: CASSLAGTSAQNTDTQYF.

The rearrangement uses TRBV15 and TRBJ1-3; D may be TRBD1 (5 bases). The CDR3 is 14 residues long. Germline values: CDR1 LNHNV, CDR2 YYDKDF (reference sequence). With 6 bases removed from V and 0 bases from J, the gap between germline ends came to 9 bases. The CDR3 sequence is CATRKGASGNTIYF. CDR3 in DNA: TGTGCCACCAGGAAAGGGGCCTCTGGAAACACCATATATTTT.

The chain has TRBV30 and TRBJ2-1; D unresolved. The CDR3 runs 16 residues. The germline V and J ends were trimmed by 0 bases and 1 base, with 13 bases remaining between them. Germline V gene sequence: CDR1 GTSNPN, CDR2 SVGIG (reference sequence). The CDR3 protein is CAWSVNQFSSYNEQFF. The CDR3 nucleotides are TGTGCCTGGAGTGTTAATCAGTTCTCGTCCTACAATGAGCAGTTCTTC.

V is TRBV19 and J is TRBJ2-7; 7 bases align to TRBD1. The ends lost 4 bases at V and 3 bases at J; junction bases unmatched: 3. CDR1 is LNHDA, CDR2 SQIVND, per germline (reference sequence). This CDR3 has 13 residues. For the CDR3, the DNA is TGTGCCAGTAGTAAGACAGGGCTCTACGAGCAGTACTTC. It codes for CASSKTGLYEQYF.

The chain is built from TRBV18 and TRBJ2-2, with 9 bases fitting TRBD1. The CDR3 has 14 amino acids. The germline V gene has CDR1 KGHSH and CDR2 LQKENI. J was trimmed by 6 bases and V by 4 bases; bases with no gene match: 3. CDR3 sequence (DNA): TGTGCCAGCTCACTACGACAGGGGGCCGGGGAGCTGTTTTTT. This codes for CASSLRQGAGELFF.

Turning to this clone: Sequence at one end of the junction differs from germline and may be a read error. The chain links TRBV5-1 to TRBJ2-3; 8 bases are shared with TRBD1. Germline CDR1 and CDR2: SGHRS and YFSETQ. This CDR3 spans 16 amino acids. CDR3 in DNA: TGCGCCAGCAGTTTGGAGGACAGGGCCCGCACAGATACGCAGTATTTT. Its translation is CASSLEDRARTDTQYF.

The rearrangement uses TRBV11-2 and TRBJ2-4; D might be TRBD2 (7 bases). The V end was cut by 6 bases, the J end by 2 bases, with 17 bases between. Germline CDR1 is SGHAT and CDR2 is FQNNGV. The CDR3 has 16 residues. CDR3 region: CASSGGREWSKNIQYF. The DNA for the CDR3 is TGTGCCAGCAGTGGGGGGCGGGAGTGGTCCAAAAACATTCAGTACTTC.

The chain has TRBV10-2 and TRBJ2-7, with no clear D. Germline CDR1 and CDR2: WSHSY and SAAADI. CDR3 length: 14 residues. Trimming cost V 2 bases and J 7 bases, with 15 bases left between them. CDR3 sequence: CASSERALKWEQYF. CDR3 bases: TGCGCCAGCAGTGAGAGGGCCCTTAAGTGGGAGCAGTACTTC.

V gene TRBV5-6 combines with J gene TRBJ2-5, with D tentatively TRBD2 (7 bases). Trimming removed 3 bases at V and 4 bases at J, with 19 bases between. The CDR3 sequence is 16 residues long. Germline V lookup: CDR1 SGHDT, CDR2 YYEEEE. The chain's CDR3 is CASSSPRTGGAETQYF. The CDR3 nucleotides are TGTGCCAGCAGCTCCCCCCGGACGGGGGGCGCAGAGACCCAGTACTTC.

This clone was detected a few times. The V and J genes are TRBV15 and TRBJ1-1; D is perhaps TRBD1 (5 bases). The CDR3 spans 14 residues. In germline, CDR1 is LNHNV, CDR2 YYDKDF (reference sequence). With 1 base removed from V and 7 bases from J, the gap between germline ends came to 13 bases. CDR3 residues: CATSRATGGVEAFF. CDR3 in DNA: TGTGCCACCAGCAGAGCTACAGGAGGGGTTGAAGCTTTCTTT.

The chain couples TRBV5-4 to TRBJ2-7, with TRBD2 identical over 9 bases. The trim removed 1 base at V and 5 bases at J, leaving 10 bases unmatched. The CDR3 has 16 amino acids. In germline, CDR1 is SGHNT, CDR2 YYREEE (reference sequence). The CDR3 loop reads CASSLFGGGALDEQYF. CDR3 nucleotides: TGTGCCAGCAGCTTGTTTGGCGGGGGGGCACTTGACGAGCAGTACTTC.

The chain recombines TRBV27 with TRBJ2-3; no definite D call. CDR1 and CDR2 from the germline V gene are MNHEY and SMNVEV (reference sequence). This CDR3 is 14 amino acids long. V lost 2 bases to trimming and J lost 0 bases, with 6 bases between them. The CDR3 spells CASSLGISTDTQYF. CDR3 coding DNA: TGTGCCAGCAGTTTAGGGATTAGCACAGATACGCAGTATTTT.

The chain combines TRBV10-3 with TRBJ2-7; TRBD1 aligns across 9 bases. V dropped 4 bases and J dropped 7; count of bases not matched to a gene: 8. The germline V gene has CDR1 ENHRY and CDR2 SYGVKD. The CDR3 is 14 residues long. Here the CDR3 reads CAISVGTGLREQYF. The CDR3 nucleotides read TGTGCCATCAGTGTCGGGACAGGGCTCCGGGAGCAGTACTTC.

The chain has TRBV11-2 and TRBJ2-1, with 10 nucleotides matching TRBD2. Germline CDR1 reads SGHAT; CDR2 reads FQNNGV. There are 15 residues in the CDR3. V was clipped by 1 base and J by 6 bases; unmatched bases: 3. The CDR3, as DNA: TGTGCCAGCAGCTTAGGCCTAGCGGGAGTCAATGAGCAGTTCTTC. Encoded protein: CASSLGLAGVNEQFF. The variable domain in full, with the rest retrieved from reference TRBV11-2 and TRBJ2-1, is EAGVAQSPRYKIIEKRQSVAFWCNPISGHATLYWYQQILGQGPKLLIQFQNNGVVDDSQLPKDRFSAERLKGVDSTLKIQPAKLEDSAVYLCASSLGLAGVNEQFFGPGTRLTVL.

The V call is TRBV6-6, the J call TRBJ1-4; D is unclear. V gave up 7 bases and J gave up 7 bases, with 13 bases separating them. CDR3 size: 13 residues. Looked up from germline, CDR1 is MNHNY and CDR2 is SVGAGI (reference sequence). The CDR3 bases are TGTGCCAGCAAGAGGATATTTGCTGAAAAACTGTTTTTT. Its translation is CASKRIFAEKLFF.

The V and J genes are TRBV5-1 and TRBJ2-1, with D uncertain. The germline V gene encodes CDR1 SGHRS and CDR2 YFSETQ. CDR3 size: 13 residues. V lost 2 bases to trimming and J lost 5 bases, with 8 bases between them. CDR3 sequence reads: CASSLALNNEQFF. The CDR3 DNA is TGCGCCAGCAGCTTAGCCCTCAACAATGAGCAGTTCTTC. The full variable domain, completed using reference TRBV5-1 and TRBJ2-1, is KAGVTQTPRYLIKTRGQQVTLSCSPISGHRSVSWYQQTPGQGLQFLFEYFSETQRNKGNFPGRFSGRQFSNSRSEMNVSTLELGDSALYLCASSLALNNEQFFGPGTRLTVL.

The chain carries TRBV30 and TRBJ1-3, with 7 bases that match TRBD1. Germline CDR1 reads GTSNPN; CDR2 reads SVGIG (reference sequence). With 8 bases clipped from V and 4 bases from J, the junction kept 8 bases outside the gene matches. The CDR3 length is 13 residues. CDR3: CAAQGGYGNTIYF. The DNA for the CDR3 is TGTGCCGCACAAGGGGGCTACGGAAACACCATATATTTT.

The chain recombines TRBV5-4 with TRBJ2-1; no firm D call. The V gene's germline CDR1 is SGHNT and CDR2 YYREEE (reference sequence). Trimming took 4 bases from V and 6 from J, leaving 17 bases between them. The CDR3 is made up of 15 amino acids. In DNA, the CDR3 is TGTGCCAGCAGCCCTGCCGGTAGTAGTCCCAATGAGCAGTTCTTC. This encodes CASSPAGSSPNEQFF.

The CDR3 region is CASSQDLGGTSFLEQYF. In nucleotides, the CDR3 is TGTGCCAGCAGCCAAGATCTGGGAGGGACTAGCTTCTTGGAGCAGTACTTC. This chain uses TRBV4-2 with TRBJ2-5; 9 bases fit TRBD2. Per the germline V gene, CDR1 is LGHNA and CDR2 is YNFKEQ. The CDR3 runs 17 residues. J lost 11 bases, V lost 0 bases, and 16 bases had no gene match.

The CDR3 nucleotides read TGCGCCAGCAGCTATGGCGACAGGGGATTGACAGATACGCAGTATTTT. Translation gives CASSYGDRGLTDTQYF. V usage is TRBV5-1 and J usage is TRBJ2-3; 8 bases are shared with TRBD1. The J segment lost 3 bases and the V segment lost 3 bases, leaving 9 bases of the junction unmatched. The CDR3 totals 16 residues. The germline V gene has CDR1 SGHRS and CDR2 YFSETQ.

This chain uses TRBV11-2 with TRBJ1-2; D uncertain. Germline CDR1 reads SGHAT; CDR2 reads FQNNGV. This CDR3 has 12 amino acids. The V end was cut by 0 bases, the J end by 6 bases, with 5 bases between. This CDR3 reads CASSLEQNGYTF. The CDR3 coding sequence is TGTGCCAGCAGCTTAGAACAGAATGGCTACACCTTC.

The V call is TRBV9, the J call TRBJ2-2; D is uncertain. Germline V gene sequence: CDR1 SGDLS, CDR2 YYNGEE. The V gene lost 1 base and the J gene lost 1 base, with 5 bases spanning the gap. The CDR3 loop spans 14 amino acids. The CDR3 protein is CASSVRLNTGELFF. CDR3 DNA: TGTGCCAGCAGCGTACGGCTGAACACCGGGGAGCTGTTTTTT. The full variable domain, its missing parts supplied by reference TRBV9 and TRBJ2-2, is DSGVTQTPKHLITATGQRVTLRCSPRSGDLSVYWYQQSLDQGLQFLIQYYNGEERAKGNILERFSAQQFPDLHSELNLSSLELGDSALYFCASSVRLNTGELFFGEGSRLTVL.

The chain couples TRBV10-2 to TRBJ1-6, with D maybe TRBD1 (6 bases). Germline lookup yields CDR1 WSHSY and CDR2 SAAADI. CDR3 size: 14 residues. Trimming left V 6 bases short and J 7 bases short, with 13 bases between. The CDR3 region is CASRLNRENSPLHF. The CDR3 nucleotides read TGCGCCAGCAGGTTGAACAGGGAGAATTCACCCCTCCACTTT.

The chain is built from TRBV4-1 and TRBJ2-7; D ambiguous. The CDR3 extends over 14 amino acids. Per the germline V gene, CDR1 is MGHRA and CDR2 is YSYEKL. V lost 1 base to trimming and J lost 2 bases, with 9 bases between them. The CDR3 DNA reads TGCGCCAGCAGCCAAGTTCCTCTAGCCTACGAGCAGTACTTC. Translated, it gives CASSQVPLAYEQYF.

The J gene is TRBJ2-1, the V gene TRBV7-2; D perhaps matches TRBD1 (8 bases). With 6 bases removed from V and 9 bases from J, the gap between germline ends came to 18 bases. The CDR3 runs to 14 residues. Germline assignment: CDR1 SGHTA and CDR2 FQGNSA. The CDR3 here is CASRLQGGDSEQFF. DNA of the CDR3: TGTGCCAGCAGGCTACAGGGGGGGGACAGTGAGCAGTTCTTC.

The J gene is TRBJ1-1, the V gene TRBV5-1; unclear D gene. V dropped 0 bases and J dropped 4 bases, with 10 bases sitting between them. CDR1 and CDR2 (germline): SGHRS, YFSETQ. The CDR3 has 14 residues. The CDR3 protein is CASSLGGMVTEAFF. CDR3 DNA sequence: TGCGCCAGCAGCTTGGGAGGTATGGTCACTGAAGCTTTCTTT.

The chain has TRBV6-5 and TRBJ2-4; D is undetermined. Trimming stripped 7 bases from V and 4 bases from J, with 17 bases between. The germline gives CDR1 MNHEY, CDR2 SVGAGI. The CDR3 has 15 amino acids. The CDR3 DNA sequence: TGTGCCAGCAAAACACATAAGCGAATAAAAAACATTCAGTACTTC. Translating gives CASKTHKRIKNIQYF.